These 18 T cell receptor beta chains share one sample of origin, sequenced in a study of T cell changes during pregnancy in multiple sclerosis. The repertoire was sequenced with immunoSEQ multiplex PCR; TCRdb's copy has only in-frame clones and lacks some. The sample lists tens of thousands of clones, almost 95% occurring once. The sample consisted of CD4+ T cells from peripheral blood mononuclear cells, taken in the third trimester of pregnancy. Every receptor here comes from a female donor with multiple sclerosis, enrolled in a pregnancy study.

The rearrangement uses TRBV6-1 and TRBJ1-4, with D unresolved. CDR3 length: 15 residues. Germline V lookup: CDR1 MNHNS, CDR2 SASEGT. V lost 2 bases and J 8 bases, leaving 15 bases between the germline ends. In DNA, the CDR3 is TGTGCCAGCAGTGAAATAAACAGCCGAGGGGAAAAACTGTTTTTT. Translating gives CASSEINSRGEKLFF.

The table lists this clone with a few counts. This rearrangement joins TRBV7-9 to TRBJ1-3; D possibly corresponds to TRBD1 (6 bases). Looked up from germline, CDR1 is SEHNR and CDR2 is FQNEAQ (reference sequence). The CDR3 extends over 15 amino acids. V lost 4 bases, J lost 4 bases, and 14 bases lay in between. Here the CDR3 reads CASSSTQGAGNTIYF. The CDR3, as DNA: TGTGCCAGCAGCTCTACACAGGGCGCCGGAAACACCATATATTTT.

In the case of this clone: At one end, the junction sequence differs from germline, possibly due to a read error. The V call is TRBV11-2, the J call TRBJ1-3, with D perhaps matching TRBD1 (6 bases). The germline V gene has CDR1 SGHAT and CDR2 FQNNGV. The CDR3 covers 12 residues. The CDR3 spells CASSLSPGPGDF. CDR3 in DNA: TGTGCCAGCAGCTTATCTCCGGGGCCAGGGGATTTT.

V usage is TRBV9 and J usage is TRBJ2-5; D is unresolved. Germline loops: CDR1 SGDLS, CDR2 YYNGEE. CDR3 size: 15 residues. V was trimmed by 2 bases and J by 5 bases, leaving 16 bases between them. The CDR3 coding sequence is TGTGCCAGCAGCGTGGGCACCGAAAGGTGGGAGACCCAGTACTTC. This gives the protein CASSVGTERWETQYF.

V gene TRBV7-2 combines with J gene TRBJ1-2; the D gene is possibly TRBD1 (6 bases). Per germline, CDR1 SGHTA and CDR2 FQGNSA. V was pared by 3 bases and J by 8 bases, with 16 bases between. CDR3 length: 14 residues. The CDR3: CASSLGGLMGGYTF. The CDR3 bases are TGTGCCAGCAGCTTGGGGGGGCTAATGGGAGGCTACACCTTC.

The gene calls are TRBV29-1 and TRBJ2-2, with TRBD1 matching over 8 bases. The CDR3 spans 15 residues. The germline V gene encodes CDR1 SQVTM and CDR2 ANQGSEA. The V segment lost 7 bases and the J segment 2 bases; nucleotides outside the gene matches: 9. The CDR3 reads CSASRQGLNTGELFF. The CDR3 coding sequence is TGCAGCGCCTCACGACAGGGGCTTAACACCGGGGAGCTGTTTTTT.

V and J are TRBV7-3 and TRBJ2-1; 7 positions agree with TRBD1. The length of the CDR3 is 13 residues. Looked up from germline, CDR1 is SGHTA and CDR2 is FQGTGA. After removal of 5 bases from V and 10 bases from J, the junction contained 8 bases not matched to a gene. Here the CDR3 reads CASSIALGGEQFF. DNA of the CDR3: TGTGCCAGCAGCATCGCGTTAGGGGGCGAGCAGTTCTTC.

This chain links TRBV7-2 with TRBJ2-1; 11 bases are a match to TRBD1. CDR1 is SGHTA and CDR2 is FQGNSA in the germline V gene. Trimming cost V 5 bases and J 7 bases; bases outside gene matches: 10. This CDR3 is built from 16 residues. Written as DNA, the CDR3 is TGTGCCAGCAGCCGGACCGGACAGGGGGCGCGGAATGAGCAGTTCTTC. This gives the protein CASSRTGQGARNEQFF. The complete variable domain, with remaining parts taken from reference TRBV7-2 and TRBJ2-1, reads GAGVSQSPSNKVTEKGKDVELRCDPISGHTALYWYRQSLGQGLEFLIYFQGNSAPDKSGLPSDRFSAERTGGSVSTLTIQRTQQEDSAVYLCASSRTGQGARNEQFFGPGTRLTVL.

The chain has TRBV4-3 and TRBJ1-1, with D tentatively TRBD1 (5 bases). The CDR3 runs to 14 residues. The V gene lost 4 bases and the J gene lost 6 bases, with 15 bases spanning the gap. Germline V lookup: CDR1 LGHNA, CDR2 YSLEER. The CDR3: CASSRGGGISEAFF. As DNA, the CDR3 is TGCGCCAGCAGCCGCGGGGGGGGGATATCTGAAGCTTTCTTT.

CDR3 amino acids: CAWSRGWGSSNEQFF. The CDR3 nucleotides read TGTGCCTGGAGCCGGGGGTGGGGGAGTAGCAATGAGCAGTTCTTC. V gene TRBV30 combines with J gene TRBJ2-1; TRBD2 is a possible D gene (6 bases). Trimming shortened V by 3 bases and J by 6 bases, and 18 bases separated the two germline ends. This CDR3 spans 15 amino acids. Germline loops: CDR1 GTSNPN, CDR2 SVGIG (reference sequence).

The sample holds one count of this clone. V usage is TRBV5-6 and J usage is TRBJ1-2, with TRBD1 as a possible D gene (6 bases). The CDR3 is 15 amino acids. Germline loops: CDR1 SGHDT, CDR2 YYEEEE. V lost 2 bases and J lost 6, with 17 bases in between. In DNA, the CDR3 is TGTGCCAGCAGCTTTGATATTAGGACAGCCGATGGCTACACCTTC. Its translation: CASSFDIRTADGYTF.

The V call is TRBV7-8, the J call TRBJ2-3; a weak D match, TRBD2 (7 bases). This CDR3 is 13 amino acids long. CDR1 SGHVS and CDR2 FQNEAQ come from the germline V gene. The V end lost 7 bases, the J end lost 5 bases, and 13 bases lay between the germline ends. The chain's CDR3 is CASTMGGRDTQYF. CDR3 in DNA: TGTGCCAGCACCATGGGGGGGCGAGATACGCAGTATTTT.

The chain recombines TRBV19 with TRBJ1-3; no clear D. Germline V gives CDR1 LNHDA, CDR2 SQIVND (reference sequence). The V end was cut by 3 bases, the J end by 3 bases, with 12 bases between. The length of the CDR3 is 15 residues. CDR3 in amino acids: CASSIRSGVGNTIYF. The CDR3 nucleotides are TGTGCCAGTAGTATTCGGTCGGGTGTTGGAAACACCATATATTTT.

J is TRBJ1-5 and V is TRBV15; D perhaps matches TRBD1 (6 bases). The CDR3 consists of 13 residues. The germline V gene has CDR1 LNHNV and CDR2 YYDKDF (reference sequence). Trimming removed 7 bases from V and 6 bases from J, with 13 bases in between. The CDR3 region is CATTPEQGQPQHF. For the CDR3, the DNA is TGTGCCACCACCCCCGAACAGGGTCAGCCCCAGCATTTT.

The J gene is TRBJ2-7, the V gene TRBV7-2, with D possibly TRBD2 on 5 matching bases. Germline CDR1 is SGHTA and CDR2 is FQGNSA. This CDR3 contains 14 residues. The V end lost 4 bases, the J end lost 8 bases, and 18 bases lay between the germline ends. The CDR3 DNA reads TGTGCCAGCAGCTCCTCGCAACGGGGTAGCAAGCAGTACTTC. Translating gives CASSSSQRGSKQYF.

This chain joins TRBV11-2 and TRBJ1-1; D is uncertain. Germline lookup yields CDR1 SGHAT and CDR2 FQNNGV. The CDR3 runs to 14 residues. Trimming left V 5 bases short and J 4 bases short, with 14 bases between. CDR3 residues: CASSTWAPLTEAFF. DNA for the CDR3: TGTGCCAGCAGCACCTGGGCTCCTCTCACTGAAGCTTTCTTT. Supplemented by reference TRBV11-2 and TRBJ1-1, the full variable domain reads EAGVAQSPRYKIIEKRQSVAFWCNPISGHATLYWYQQILGQGPKLLIQFQNNGVVDDSQLPKDRFSAERLKGVDSTLKIQPAKLEDSAVYLCASSTWAPLTEAFFGQGTRLTVV.

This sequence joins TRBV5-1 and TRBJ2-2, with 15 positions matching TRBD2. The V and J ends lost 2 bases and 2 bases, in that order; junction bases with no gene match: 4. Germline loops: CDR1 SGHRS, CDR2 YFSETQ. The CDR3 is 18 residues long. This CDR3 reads CASSLGTSGGTNTGELFF. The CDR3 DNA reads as TGCGCCAGCAGCTTAGGGACTAGCGGGGGGACCAACACCGGGGAGCTGTTTTTT.

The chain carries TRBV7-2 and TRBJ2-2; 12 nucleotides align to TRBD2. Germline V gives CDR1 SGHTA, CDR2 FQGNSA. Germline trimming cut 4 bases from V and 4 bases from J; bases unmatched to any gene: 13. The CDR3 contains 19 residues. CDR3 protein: CASSSWGLAGGRVTGELFF. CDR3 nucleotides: TGTGCCAGCAGCTCGTGGGGCCTAGCGGGGGGGCGGGTCACCGGGGAGCTGTTTTTT.